The T cell receptor beta chain described here comes from a study of blood T cells in healthy people across ages (dated by TCRdb to between 2015 and 2016). Background for the entire study: In model experiments, roughly one uniquely barcoded TCR beta cDNA molecule per two T cells was captured by template switching. To track age-related changes in TCR beta repertoire diversity, the study relied on deep sequencing normalized with unique cDNA molecular identifiers. The donors were split into four age groups: young (average approximately 16 years), middle-aged (around 37), aged (approximately 60) and long-lived (under 85). The study analyzed two additional independent replicas of 1 million unique cDNA reads from the same blood draw for two donors, one aged 18 to 30 and one aged 80 or older.

Systemically healthy Caucasian individuals from Russia, 35 to 50 in total and aged about 6 to 90 years, were included as donors. Each donor gave around 9.5 milliliters of peripheral blood, collected into EDTA-treated Vacutainer tubes. PBMCs were isolated by Ficoll-Paque density-gradient centrifugation, with at least 6 million obtained per sample. Trizol reagent was used to extract total RNA from PBMCs, with at least 6 micrograms per sample. For every donor, an aliquot of PBMCs went through flow cytometry to measure the percentages of naive CD45RAhigh/CD27high T cells. About this clonotype: The clone's antigen remains unknown. No base-level quality is on record; no much larger clone is a single base apart.

The research as a whole found: The long-lived group showed more naive CD4+ T cells, fewer expanded clones and increased TCR diversity than the aged group, suggesting age selection. Conclusive comparison of naive and antigen-experienced compartments was prevented by the profiling of bulk unsorted PBMCs. Total diversity estimates from one million sequenced T cells were considered lower bounds and underestimates. The percentage of naive T cells measured by flow cytometry correlated strongly with observed TCR beta diversity. The CMV infection status of donors was not known, potentially confounding age-related changes in expanded clonotypes. Observed TCR beta diversity per million T cells fell roughly linearly with age, and a significant reduction was already apparent by age around 40.

Library prep was done by 5' RACE. The instrument given in TCRdb is Illumina HiSeq 2500. A second PCR of about 7 to 12 cycles was run with a J-beta primer mix and a sample-barcoded 5' primer. A template-switch 5' adaptor carrying 12 random nucleotides introduced a unique molecular identifier onto each TCR beta cDNA molecule. Each sample yielded at least 2.5 million CDR3-containing paired-end reads. First-strand cDNA was synthesized from all RNA with the Mint cDNA synthesis kit, primed by a TRBC-specific oligonucleotide. Following uracil-DNA glycosylase treatment, all cDNA underwent a first 18-cycle PCR with the universal primers M1SS and BC2_uni_R. In the authors' own workflow: Normalization of each sample was performed by random selection of 1 million high-quality reads, each carrying a distinct molecular identifier. Instead of being binned into consensus sequences, reads that shared molecular identifiers were thrown out. MiTCR, set to a Q25 quality threshold and the strictest error-elimination algorithm, was used for CDR3 identification, clonotype clustering and error correction. A nonparametric unseen species model with Euler transformation was used to estimate a lower bound on total TCR beta diversity. Using fastp trimming at Q25 and MiXCR clonotype assembly, TCRdb reanalyzed the public sequencing data and kept in-frame beta chains. Each CDR3 protein gets just one entry, which takes the most common genes and DNA from the rows behind it. TCRdb, not the original authors, processed these V and J calls. The sample table holds more than 600,000 distinct CDR3 sequences, of which 20% to 25% were seen once. Of the sample, 9.4% falls within the top ten clones.

Trimming at the junction amounts to 10 bases on V and 4 bases on J, and the germline ends lie 12 bases apart. The germline V gene gives CDR1 as MDHEN and CDR2 as SYDVKM. From cysteine to phenylalanine, the CDR3 is 12 amino acids long. Of the read, only the CDR3 DNA is kept; its 36 bases are in frame from base 1. The same sample was also studied in work on T cells of mothers and their children. Drawing on the second study: Donors were nine systemically healthy Caucasian individuals: three mothers and their six children. cDNA synthesis used all of the extracted RNA, with roughly 1.5 ug of RNA in each 15 ul reaction. In the second PCR, the M1S primer added sample barcodes and 2-4 random nucleotides. Over 8.5 million TCR beta CDR3 reads came from each mother, compared with approximately 3.1 million reads from each child. Thymic selection similarly shapes TCR recombination output in related and unrelated pairs, with minor effect from inherited differences. Normalized repertoire overlap was always slightly but never significantly higher in related than unrelated mother-child pairs. Persistent microchimeric T cell clones were not detected, at a sensitivity of around 99 clones per million clonotypes. The study used deep NGS to compare TCR beta repertoires of mothers and children, seeking features distinguishing related mother-child pairs from unrelated individuals. On average, the children were roughly 10 +/- 4 years old, while the mothers were about 38 +/- 4 years old. Libraries were sequenced on Illumina HiSeq 2000 with 100+100 nt paired-end reads after adapter ligation with NEBNext reagents. Mother and child libraries were prepared a month apart and sequenced in separate runs to prevent cross-contamination. For each donor, between 500,000 and 2,000,000 distinct TCR beta clonotypes were identified. Naive TCR beta clonotypes were estimated from low-frequency clonotypes matched to each donor's FACS-determined naive share, without sorting.

The chain joins TRBV28 to TRBJ2-3; TRBD1 is a possible D gene, resting on 6 matching bases. The sequence derives from a boy between 5 and 17 years old in good health. The sequenced sample consisted of blood. At the DNA level, the sequence is TGTGCCACGACCACAGGGTCAGATACGCAGTATTTT. It codes for CATTTGSDTQYF.